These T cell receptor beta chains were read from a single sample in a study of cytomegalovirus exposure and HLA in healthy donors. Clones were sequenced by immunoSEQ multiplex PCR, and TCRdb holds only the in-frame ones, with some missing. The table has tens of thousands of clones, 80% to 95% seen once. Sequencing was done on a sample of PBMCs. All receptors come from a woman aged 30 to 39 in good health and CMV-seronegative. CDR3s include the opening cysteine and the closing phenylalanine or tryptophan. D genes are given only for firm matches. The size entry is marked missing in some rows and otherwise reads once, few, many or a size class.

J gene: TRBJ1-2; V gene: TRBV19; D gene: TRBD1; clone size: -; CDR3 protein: CASSIARGQGYGYTF; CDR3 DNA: TGTGCCAGTAGTATAGCCCGGGGACAGGGCTATGGCTACACCTTC
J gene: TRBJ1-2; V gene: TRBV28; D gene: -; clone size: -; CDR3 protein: CASSPPGGGASGYTF; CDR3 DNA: TGTGCCAGCAGTCCGCCCGGCGGGGGGGCATCGGGCTACACCTTC
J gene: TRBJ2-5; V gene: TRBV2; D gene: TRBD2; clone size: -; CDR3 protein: CASSLAGGFETQYF; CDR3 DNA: TGTGCCAGCAGTTTAGCGGGGGGGTTTGAGACCCAGTACTTC
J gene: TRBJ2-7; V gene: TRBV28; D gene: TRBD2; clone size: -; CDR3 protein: CASSPTGTSRNEQYF; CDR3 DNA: TGTGCCAGCAGTCCCACCGGGACTAGCAGAAACGAGCAGTACTTC
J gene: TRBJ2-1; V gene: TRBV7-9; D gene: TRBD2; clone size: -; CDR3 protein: CASRLAGGPYNEQFF; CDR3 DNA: TGTGCCAGCAGACTAGCGGGCGGTCCCTACAATGAGCAGTTCTTC
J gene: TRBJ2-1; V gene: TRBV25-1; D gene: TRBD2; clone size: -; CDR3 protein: CASSDRTSGSFDEQFF; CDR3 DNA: TGTGCCAGCAGTGATCGGACTAGCGGGAGCTTCGATGAGCAGTTCTTC
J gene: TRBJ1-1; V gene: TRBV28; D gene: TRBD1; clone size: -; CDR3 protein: CASSRGTGKTTEAFF; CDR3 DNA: TGTGCCAGCAGCCGAGGGACAGGGAAAACCACTGAAGCTTTCTTT
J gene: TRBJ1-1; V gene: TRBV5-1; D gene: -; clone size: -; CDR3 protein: CASRTGGSGGMNTEAFF; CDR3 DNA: TGCGCCAGCAGGACTGGGGGGAGCGGGGGCATGAACACTGAAGCTTTCTTT
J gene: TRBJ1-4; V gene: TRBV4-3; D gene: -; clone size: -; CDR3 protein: CASSQVAGKQLFF; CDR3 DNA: TGCGCCAGCAGCCAAGTGGCAGGGAAACAACTGTTTTTT
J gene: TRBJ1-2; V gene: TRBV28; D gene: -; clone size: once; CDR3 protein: CASTPLDRSYGYTF; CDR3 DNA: TGTGCCAGCACCCCTCTGGACAGATCCTATGGCTACACCTTC
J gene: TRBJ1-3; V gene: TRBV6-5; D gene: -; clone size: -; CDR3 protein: CASSYVGPGGNTIYF; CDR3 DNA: TGTGCCAGCAGTTACGTTGGGCCTGGTGGAAACACCATATATTTT
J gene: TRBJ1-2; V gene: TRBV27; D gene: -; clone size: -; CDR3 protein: CASSLRPGRGYGYTF; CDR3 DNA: TGTGCCAGCAGTTTACGCCCGGGCAGGGGCTATGGCTACACCTTC
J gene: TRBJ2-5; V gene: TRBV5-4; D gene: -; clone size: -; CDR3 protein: CASSFPLGGAQETQYF; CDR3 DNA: TGTGCCAGCAGCTTCCCCCTCGGGGGAGCGCAAGAGACCCAGTACTTC
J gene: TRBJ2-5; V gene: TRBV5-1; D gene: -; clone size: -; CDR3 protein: CASSLDRPRETQYF; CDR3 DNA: TGCGCCAGCAGTCTCGACAGACCAAGGGAGACCCAGTACTTC
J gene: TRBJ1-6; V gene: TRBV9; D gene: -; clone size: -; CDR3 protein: CASSPQLGVPDNSPLHF; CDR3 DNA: TGTGCCAGCAGCCCCCAATTAGGGGTGCCGGATAATTCACCCCTCCACTTT
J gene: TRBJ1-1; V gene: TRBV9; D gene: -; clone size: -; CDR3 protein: CASSPKDRGNTEAFF; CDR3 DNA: TGTGCCAGCAGCCCTAAGGATCGGGGGAACACTGAAGCTTTCTTT
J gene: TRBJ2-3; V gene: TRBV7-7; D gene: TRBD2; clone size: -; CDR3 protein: CASSSPGGTQYF; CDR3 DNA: TGTGCCAGCAGCTCACCGGGGGGTACGCAGTATTTT
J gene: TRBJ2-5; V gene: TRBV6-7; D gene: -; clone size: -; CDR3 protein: CASSLPRRYQETQYF; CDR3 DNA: TGTGCCAGCAGCCTCCCCAGGAGGTACCAAGAGACCCAGTACTTC
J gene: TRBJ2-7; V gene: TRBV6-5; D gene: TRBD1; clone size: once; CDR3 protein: CASSTDRVRYEQYF; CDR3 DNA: TGTGCCAGCAGCACCGACAGGGTCAGGTACGAGCAGTACTTC
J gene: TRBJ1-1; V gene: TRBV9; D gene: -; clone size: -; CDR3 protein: CASSVSGRTEAFF; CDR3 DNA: TGTGCCAGCAGCGTCTCAGGGAGGACTGAAGCTTTCTTT
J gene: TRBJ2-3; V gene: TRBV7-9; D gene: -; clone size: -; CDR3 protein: CASTERDSTDTQYF; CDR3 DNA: TGTGCCAGCACGGAGCGAGATAGCACAGATACGCAGTATTTT
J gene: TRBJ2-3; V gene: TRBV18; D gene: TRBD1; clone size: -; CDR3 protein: CASSPTGGTDTQYF; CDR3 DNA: TGTGCCAGCTCACCTACAGGGGGCACAGATACGCAGTATTTT
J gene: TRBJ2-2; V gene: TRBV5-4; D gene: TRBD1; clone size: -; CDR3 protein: CASSPDPQGGAGELFF; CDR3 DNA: TGTGCCAGCAGCCCAGATCCACAGGGGGGAGCGGGGGAGCTGTTTTTT
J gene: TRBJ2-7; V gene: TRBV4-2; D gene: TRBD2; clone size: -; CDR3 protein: CASSQGAGLAGGPRTYEQYF; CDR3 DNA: TGTGCCAGCAGCCAAGGAGCGGGACTAGCGGGGGGGCCTAGGACCTACGAGCAGTACTTC
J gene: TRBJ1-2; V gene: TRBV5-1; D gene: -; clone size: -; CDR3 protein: CASSLVEEGYGYTF; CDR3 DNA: TGCGCCAGCAGCTTGGTGGAAGAGGGCTATGGCTACACCTTC
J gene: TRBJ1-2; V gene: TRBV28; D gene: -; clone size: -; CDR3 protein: CASTGWGQGQSYGYTF; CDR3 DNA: TGTGCCAGCACCGGTTGGGGGCAGGGGCAAAGCTATGGCTACACCTTC
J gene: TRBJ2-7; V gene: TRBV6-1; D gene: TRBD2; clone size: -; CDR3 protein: CASSETSGSYYEQYF; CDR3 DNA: TGTGCCAGCAGTGAAACTAGCGGGAGTTACTACGAGCAGTACTTC
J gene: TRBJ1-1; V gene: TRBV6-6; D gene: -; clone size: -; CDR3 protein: CASSYSRGSEAFF; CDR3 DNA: TGTGCCAGCAGTTACTCGAGAGGGTCTGAAGCTTTCTTT
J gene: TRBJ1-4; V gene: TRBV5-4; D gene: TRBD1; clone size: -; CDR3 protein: CASSPGQGFFNEKLFF; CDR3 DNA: TGTGCCAGCAGCCCCGGACAGGGCTTCTTTAATGAAAAACTGTTTTTT
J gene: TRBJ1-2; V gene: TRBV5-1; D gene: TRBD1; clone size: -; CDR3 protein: CASNLVSGQGDYGYTF; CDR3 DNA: TGCGCCAGCAACTTGGTGTCCGGACAGGGAGACTATGGCTACACCTTC
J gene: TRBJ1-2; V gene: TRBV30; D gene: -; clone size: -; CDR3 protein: CAWSPRGIDGYTF; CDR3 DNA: TGTGCCTGGAGTCCTAGAGGGATCGATGGCTACACCTTC
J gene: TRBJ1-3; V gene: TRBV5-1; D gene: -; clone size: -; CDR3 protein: CASSLVTRRLGGTIYF; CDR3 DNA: TGCGCCAGCAGCTTGGTAACCCGCCGGCTCGGGGGCACCATATATTTT
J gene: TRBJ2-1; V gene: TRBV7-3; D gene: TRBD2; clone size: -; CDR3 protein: CASSSLAGGPRDEQFF; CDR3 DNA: TGTGCCAGCAGCTCATTAGCGGGAGGGCCTCGGGATGAGCAGTTCTTC
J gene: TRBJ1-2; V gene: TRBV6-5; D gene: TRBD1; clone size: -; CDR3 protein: CASSYKRTGSNYGYTF; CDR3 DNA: TGTGCCAGCAGTTATAAGAGGACAGGGAGTAACTATGGCTACACCTTC
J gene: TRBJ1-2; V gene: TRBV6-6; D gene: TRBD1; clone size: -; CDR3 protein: CASSYSRGRGYTF; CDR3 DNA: TGTGCCAGCAGTTACTCAAGGGGGCGAGGCTACACCTTC
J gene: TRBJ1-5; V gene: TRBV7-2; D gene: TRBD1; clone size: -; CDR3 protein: CASSFIGQGNQPQHF; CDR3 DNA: TGTGCCAGCAGCTTCATTGGACAGGGTAATCAGCCCCAGCATTTT
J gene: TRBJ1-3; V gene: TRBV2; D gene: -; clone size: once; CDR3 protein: CASSEQGYGNTIYF; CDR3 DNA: TGTGCCAGCAGTGAACAGGGATATGGAAACACCATATATTTT
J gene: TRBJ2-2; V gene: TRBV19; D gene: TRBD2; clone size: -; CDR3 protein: CASSMGTSGGLNTGELFF; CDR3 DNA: TGTGCCAGTAGTATGGGGACTAGCGGGGGACTGAACACCGGGGAGCTGTTTTTT
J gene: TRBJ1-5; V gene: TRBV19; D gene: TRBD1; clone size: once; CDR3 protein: CASTKDRVNQPQHF; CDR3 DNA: TGTGCCAGTACCAAGGACAGGGTCAATCAGCCCCAGCATTTT
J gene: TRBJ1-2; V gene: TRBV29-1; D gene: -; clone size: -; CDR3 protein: CSVEPRGALYGYTF; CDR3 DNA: TGCAGCGTTGAGCCTCGGGGTGCTCTCTATGGCTACACCTTC
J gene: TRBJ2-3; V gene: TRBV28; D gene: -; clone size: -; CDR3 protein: CASSPFPLTDTQYF; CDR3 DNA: TGTGCCAGCAGTCCCTTCCCCCTAACAGATACGCAGTATTTT